What follows are 8 T cell receptor beta chains derived from one specimen sequenced in a study of blood T cell repertoires in COVID-19. Profiling relied on immunoSEQ multiplex PCR, and the TCRdb table lists in-frame clones only, not all of them. The table lists about 50,000 clones, over 90% of them singletons. Sample: peripheral blood. These receptors were obtained from a woman aged 80 or older with acute or convalescent COVID-19.

The rearrangement links TRBV9 to TRBJ2-4; weak D call: TRBD1 (7 bases). Germline V gives CDR1 SGDLS, CDR2 YYNGEE. The CDR3 is 16 residues long. The ends were cut back, 2 bases at V and 1 base at J, with 13 bases in the middle. The CDR3 loop is CASSVGRGVAKNIQYF. The DNA of the CDR3 is TGTGCCAGCAGCGTTGGCAGGGGGGTTGCCAAAAACATTCAGTACTTC.

V and J are TRBV4-3 and TRBJ1-4, with D tentatively TRBD1 (6 bases). The CDR3 contains 14 residues. Trimming pared 4 bases from V and 5 bases from J, leaving 11 bases between. The V gene's germline CDR1 is LGHNA and CDR2 YSLEER. For the CDR3, the DNA is TGCGCCAGCAGCCGGCGGACAGTAAATGAAAAACTGTTTTTT. This codes for CASSRRTVNEKLFF.

V and J are TRBV25-1 and TRBJ1-6; the D gene is possibly TRBD1 (5 bases). The CDR3 has 14 amino acids. Trimming cost V 10 bases and J 11 bases, with 21 bases left between them. Germline V gene sequence: CDR1 MGHDK, CDR2 SYGVNS. CDR3 nucleotide sequence: TGTGCCAACCGACTTAGGACACCCCGACCACCCCTCCACTTT. It codes for CANRLRTPRPPLHF.

This chain connects TRBV7-9 to TRBJ2-5; the D gene is possibly TRBD1 (6 bases). CDR1 is SEHNR, CDR2 FQNEAQ, per germline (reference sequence). Trimming stripped 1 base from V and 1 base from J, with 13 bases between. The length of the CDR3 is 16 residues. The CDR3 reads CASSLGSTGSQETQYF. The CDR3 DNA is TGTGCCAGCAGCTTAGGATCGACAGGATCCCAAGAGACCCAGTACTTC.

The genes are TRBV19 and TRBJ1-1; possibly TRBD1 for D (5 bases). This CDR3 has 14 residues. Germline V lookup: CDR1 LNHDA, CDR2 SQIVND (reference sequence). Trimming took off 3 bases at V and 0 bases at J, with 8 bases between the two ends. The CDR3 sequence is CASSIQTVNTEAFF. The CDR3 DNA follows: TGTGCCAGTAGTATTCAGACAGTGAACACTGAAGCTTTCTTT.

CDR3 sequence (DNA): TGCGCCAGCAGCCGTAACCGGGACAGTCTCTACGAGCAGTACTTC. It yields the protein CASSRNRDSLYEQYF. V is TRBV4-3 and J is TRBJ2-7; 7 bases map to TRBD1. The CDR3 extends over 15 amino acids. Germline CDR1 reads LGHNA; CDR2 reads YSLEER. Trimming took 4 bases from V and 3 from J; bases not matched to a gene: 9.

This chain joins TRBV6-1 and TRBJ2-5; TRBD1 matches 7 bases. Germline CDR1 reads MNHNS; CDR2 reads SASEGT. The J segment lost 1 base and the V segment lost 3 bases, leaving 14 bases of the junction unmatched. This CDR3 spans 18 amino acids. The CDR3 here is CASSDQGRFRGFQETQYF. CDR3 DNA: TGTGCCAGCAGTGACCAGGGCAGATTCAGGGGGTTCCAAGAGACCCAGTACTTC.

This chain connects TRBV11-2 to TRBJ2-5; 11 bases align to TRBD2. This CDR3 is 17 amino acids long. Looked up from germline, CDR1 is SGHAT and CDR2 is FQNNGV. The V segment lost 5 bases and the J segment 1 base; nucleotides outside the gene matches: 9. CDR3 residues: CASSQGASGGLQETQYF. CDR3 DNA sequence: TGTGCCAGCAGCCAGGGGGCTAGCGGGGGGCTCCAAGAGACCCAGTACTTC.